The 8 T cell receptor beta chains presented below share a single source sample, sequenced in a study of blood T cells in healthy people across ages. Through a sample-barcoded 5' primer and a J-beta primer mix, a second PCR was run for about 7 to 12 cycles. TCRdb called the 5' RACE reads again in MiXCR, with one record for every CDR3 protein. The table has 800,000 to 950,000 distinct CDR3 sequences, 45% to 50% seen once; the top ten hold around an eighth. Sample: blood. These TCRs come from a man aged 25-45 years in good health.

The rearrangement joins TRBV7-9 to TRBJ2-1; TRBD2 matches at 9 bases. CDR3 length: 16 residues. Germline trimming cut 0 bases from V and 7 bases from J; bases unmatched to any gene: 7. Germline V gives CDR1 SEHNR, CDR2 FQNEAQ (reference sequence). The CDR3 bases are TGTGCCAGCAGCTTAGCGTCGGGCGGGGGGGAGAATGAGCAGTTCTTC. Translating it yields CASSLASGGGENEQFF.

The gene calls are TRBV7-2 and TRBJ2-7; D not resolved. This CDR3 is built from 13 residues. Germline CDR1 is SGHTA and CDR2 is FQGNSA. V gave up 5 bases and J gave up 4 bases, with 12 bases separating them. Here the CDR3 reads CASSPPLRYEQYF. CDR3 nucleotide sequence: TGTGCCAGCAGCCCGCCCTTGCGATACGAGCAGTACTTC.

The gene calls are TRBV20-1 and TRBJ2-1; TRBD2 agrees at 12 bases. The CDR3 consists of 14 residues. The ends lost 6 bases at V and 6 bases at J; junction bases unmatched: 6. Germline CDR1 and CDR2: DFQATT and SNEGSKA (reference sequence). This chain's CDR3 is CSALLAGGVNEQFF. The CDR3 bases are TGCAGTGCCCTACTAGCGGGGGGCGTCAATGAGCAGTTCTTC.

In the case of this clonotype: A much larger clone lies a single base off, so this may be a read error. The chain carries TRBV5-1 and TRBJ2-1; D gene unclear. Near its end, the DNA agrees better with TRBJ2-7, so the J call may be wrong. This CDR3 has 15 residues. Germline V gene sequence: CDR1 SGHRS, CDR2 YFSETQ. CDR3 sequence (DNA): TGCGCCAGCAGCTTAAACGGGCTCTCCTACAATGAGCAGTACTTC. This translates into CASSLNGLSYNEQYF.

The rearrangement links TRBV7-6 to TRBJ2-1; D gene unclear. With 1 base removed from V and 5 bases from J, the gap between germline ends came to 3 bases. Looked up from germline, CDR1 is SGHVS and CDR2 is FNYEAQ. The CDR3 sequence is 12 residues long. Here the CDR3 DNA reads TGTGCCAGCAGCTTAGAGAACAATGAGCAGTTCTTC. Translating gives CASSLENNEQFF. Full variable domain (missing parts from reference TRBV7-6 and TRBJ2-1): GAGVSQSPRYKVTKRGQDVALRCDPISGHVSLYWYRQALGQGPEFLTYFNYEAQQDKSGLPNDRFSAERPEGSISTLTIQRTEQRDSAMYRCASSLENNEQFFGPGTRLTVL.

This clonotype was seen ten or more times. The chain couples TRBV7-3 to TRBJ2-1; 7 bases are a match to TRBD2. The length of the CDR3 is 15 residues. With V trimmed by 5 bases and J by 0 bases, 4 bases remained unmatched. Germline V gives CDR1 SGHTA, CDR2 FQGTGA. The CDR3 DNA sequence: TGTGCCAGCAGCCAGGGACTACACTCCTACAATGAGCAGTTCTTC. Protein: CASSQGLHSYNEQFF. Full variable domain (remainder filled in from reference TRBV7-3 and TRBJ2-1): GAGVSQTPSNKVTEKGKYVELRCDPISGHTALYWYRQSLGQGPEFLIYFQGTGAADDSGLPNDRFFAVRPEGSVSTLKIQRTERGDSAVYLCASSQGLHSYNEQFFGPGTRLTVL.

The V gene is TRBV4-3, the J gene TRBJ1-2; D is unresolved. With 0 bases removed from V and 3 bases from J, the gap between germline ends came to 14 bases. This CDR3 region has 16 residues. Germline CDR1 LGHNA, CDR2 YSLEER. The CDR3 DNA reads as TGCGCCAGCAGCCAAGACCGGGGAGAGCACTACTATGGCTACACCTTC. Translated, it gives CASSQDRGEHYYGYTF.

This clonotype was seen only once. This chain uses TRBV11-3 with TRBJ1-1; no firm D call. Germline CDR1 SGHNT, CDR2 YENEEA. CDR3 length equals 14 residues. V shed 0 bases and J shed 10 bases, with 15 bases lying between them. The DNA of the CDR3 is TGTGCCAGCAGCTTAGATGATATAACACCGGGAGCTTTCTTT. Translation gives CASSLDDITPGAFF.